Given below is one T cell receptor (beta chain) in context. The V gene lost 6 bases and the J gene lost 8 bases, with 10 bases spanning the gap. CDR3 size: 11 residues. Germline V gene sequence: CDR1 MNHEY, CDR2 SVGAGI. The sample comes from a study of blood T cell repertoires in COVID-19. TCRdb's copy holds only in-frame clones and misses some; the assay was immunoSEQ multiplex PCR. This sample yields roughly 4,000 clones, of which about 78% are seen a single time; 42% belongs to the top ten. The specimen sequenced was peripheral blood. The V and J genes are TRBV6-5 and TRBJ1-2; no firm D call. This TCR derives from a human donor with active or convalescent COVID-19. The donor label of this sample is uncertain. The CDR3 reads CASRSTKGYTF. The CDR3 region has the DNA TGTGCCAGCAGGTCGACTAAGGGCTACACCTTC.